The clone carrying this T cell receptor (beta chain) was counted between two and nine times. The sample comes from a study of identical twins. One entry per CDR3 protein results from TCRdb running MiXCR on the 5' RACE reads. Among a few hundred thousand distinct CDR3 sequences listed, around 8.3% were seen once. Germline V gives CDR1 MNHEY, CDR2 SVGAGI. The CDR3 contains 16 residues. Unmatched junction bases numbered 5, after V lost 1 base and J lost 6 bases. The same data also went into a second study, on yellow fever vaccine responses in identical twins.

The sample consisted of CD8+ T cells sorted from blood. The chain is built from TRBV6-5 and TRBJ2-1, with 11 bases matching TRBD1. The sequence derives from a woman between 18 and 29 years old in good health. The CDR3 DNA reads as TGTGCCAGCAGTTACTATTCCGGGACAGGGGGCAATGAGCAGTTCTTC. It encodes CASSYYSGTGGNEQFF.